Below, 32 T cell receptor beta chains from the same sample are listed, as sequenced in a study of PD-1 blockade in classical Hodgkin lymphoma. Clones were read by immunoSEQ multiplex PCR, and TCRdb kept only the in-frame ones, dropping some. The sample has about 14,000 clones, about 80% seen once. Every one of the patients relapsed after autologous stem cell transplantation (brentuximab vedotin exposure was variable). The sample was peripheral blood mononuclear cells (PBMCs), taken at baseline. The source is a human donor with classical Hodgkin lymphoma.

Of note for this clone: One junction end disagrees with the germline gene, perhaps due to a read error. CDR3 nucleotides: TGTGCCAGCAACCAAGGGGACACCAATGAGCAGTTCTTC. Encoded protein: CASNQGDTNEQFF. The V call is TRBV16, the J call TRBJ2-1; perhaps TRBD1 as D (6 bases). Germline V gene data show CDR1 as KGHSY and CDR2 as FQNENV. CDR3 size: 13 residues.

This clone has a handful of counts. V usage is TRBV5-4 and J usage is TRBJ2-3; possibly TRBD1 for D (5 bases). In germline, CDR1 is SGHNT, CDR2 YYREEE (reference sequence). V was pared by 2 bases and J by 4 bases, with 20 bases between. The CDR3 is 17 amino acids. CDR3 sequence reads: CASSFRTNPLEPDTQYF. DNA for the CDR3: TGTGCCAGCAGCTTTCGGACAAACCCCCTGGAGCCAGATACGCAGTATTTT.

The chain uses TRBV14 and TRBJ2-5, with D uncertain. V lost 6 bases to trimming and J lost 4 bases, with 9 bases between them. The CDR3 is 12 residues long. Germline CDR1 reads SGHDN; CDR2 reads FVKESK. CDR3 sequence reads: CASRLKGETQYF. DNA of the CDR3: TGTGCCAGCAGGCTAAAAGGAGAGACCCAGTACTTC.

The gene calls are TRBV2 and TRBJ2-3; TRBD2 agrees at 8 bases. The junction had 7 bases not matched to a gene; V was cut back by 6 bases and J by 2 bases. Germline lookup yields CDR1 SNHLY and CDR2 FYNNEI. This CDR3 region has 15 residues. CDR3 nucleotides: TGTGCCAGCAGGACCCGCGGGGGGTCCACAGATACGCAGTATTTT. Translation: CASRTRGGSTDTQYF.

This sequence joins TRBV10-3 and TRBJ1-2; D is possibly TRBD1 (5 bases). This CDR3 is built from 13 residues. CDR1 and CDR2 (germline): ENHRY, SYGVKD. V was trimmed by 7 bases and J by 6 bases, leaving 15 bases between them. The CDR3 spells CAITGVRDHGYTF. The CDR3 region has the DNA TGTGCCATCACCGGCGTGCGGGACCATGGCTACACCTTC.

The chain uses TRBV5-6 and TRBJ2-7, with 11 nucleotides matching TRBD1. The CDR3 extends over 16 amino acids. V lost 4 bases to trimming and J lost 3 bases; unmatched junction nucleotides: 9. Germline-derived CDR1 and CDR2 are SGHDT and YYEEEE. The chain's CDR3 is CASSMGWTGGIYEQYF. The CDR3 nucleotides read TGTGCCAGCAGCATGGGTTGGACAGGGGGCATCTACGAGCAGTACTTC.

This chain links TRBV7-3 with TRBJ2-1, with D unclear. The CDR3 has 13 residues. The V end lost 2 bases, the J end lost 5 bases, and 7 bases lay between the germline ends. Germline values: CDR1 SGHTA, CDR2 FQGTGA. The CDR3 spells CASSLRLDNEQFF. In DNA, the CDR3 is TGTGCCAGCAGCTTACGGCTAGACAATGAGCAGTTCTTC.

The chain joins TRBV5-8 to TRBJ2-7; D gene unclear. Germline lookup yields CDR1 SGHTS and CDR2 YDEGEE. The V end was cut by 0 bases, the J end by 5 bases, with 9 bases between. The CDR3 sequence is 13 residues long. The CDR3 DNA reads as TGTGCCAGCAGCTTGGTTGGGGTCGACGAGCAGTACTTC. Its protein product is CASSLVGVDEQYF.

Sample share makes this clone medium-sized. The same CDR3 is also encoded by other DNA sequences in this sample. The V and J genes are TRBV7-6 and TRBJ2-7; D is uncertain. Trimming removed 5 bases from V and 3 bases from J, with 11 bases in between. Germline V gene sequence: CDR1 SGHVS, CDR2 FNYEAQ. The CDR3 is 13 residues long. The CDR3 region has the DNA TGTGCCAGCAGCCCCGGGCCGAACTACGAGCAGTACTTC. Amino acids: CASSPGPNYEQYF.

This chain links TRBV19 with TRBJ1-5; D not certain. The CDR3 has 13 residues. CDR1 and CDR2 (germline): LNHDA, SQIVND (reference sequence). The V gene lost 5 bases and the J gene lost 4 bases, with 9 bases spanning the gap. CDR3 in DNA: TGTGCCAGTAGTTTCGACCGAAATCAGCCCCAGCATTTT. It translates to CASSFDRNQPQHF.

This chain joins TRBV9 and TRBJ1-3; D gene unclear. Trimming took off 0 bases at V and 0 bases at J, with 7 bases between the two ends. Germline V gene lookup returns CDR1 SGDLS and CDR2 YYNGEE. The CDR3 runs to 15 residues. The CDR3 is CASSVDTTSGNTIYF. In DNA form, the CDR3 reads TGTGCCAGCAGCGTAGACACAACCTCTGGAAACACCATATATTTT.

J is TRBJ2-3 and V is TRBV21-1; TRBD2, the table's D call, was not compared with the DNA. TRBV21-1 corresponds to a pseudogene. The CDR3 spans 19 residues. CDR3 sequence (DNA): TGTGCCAGCAGCAAAGCCGGGCGGCGGACTAGCGGGAGCAGGAGTACGCAGTATTTT. This gives the protein CASSKAGRRTSGSRSTQYF.

This chain uses TRBV10-3 with TRBJ2-7; 7 bases map to TRBD1. CDR3 size: 17 residues. Germline V gene sequence: CDR1 ENHRY, CDR2 SYGVKD. V was clipped by 4 bases and J by 2 bases; unmatched bases: 14. The CDR3 sequence: CAISGSFGDRSAYEQYF. As DNA, the CDR3 is TGTGCCATCAGTGGCTCCTTCGGGGACAGAAGCGCCTACGAGCAGTACTTC.

The chain combines TRBV5-1 with TRBJ1-6; D ambiguous. The germline V gene encodes CDR1 SGHRS and CDR2 YFSETQ. CDR3 length: 16 amino acids. Trimming took 2 bases from V and 1 from J, leaving 10 bases between them. DNA of the CDR3: TGCGCCAGCAGCTTACCCGGTGGATCCTATAATTCACCCCTCCACTTT. Translation: CASSLPGGSYNSPLHF.

This clone was counted a few times. The V gene is TRBV6-6, the J gene TRBJ2-7; D unclear. Between the trimmed V and J ends, which lost 5 bases and 3 bases, there was a span of 14 bases. The CDR3 has 14 residues. Germline values: CDR1 MNHNY, CDR2 SVGAGI (reference sequence). The CDR3 DNA reads TGTGCCAGCAGTAAGGGCCCGGACCGCTACGAGCAGTACTTC. Protein: CASSKGPDRYEQYF.

The gene calls are TRBV7-9 and TRBJ2-5; TRBD2 is a possible D gene (6 bases). Deletions cut 4 bases from V and 3 bases from J, with 24 bases between. This CDR3 is built from 18 residues. CDR1 SEHNR and CDR2 FQNEAQ come from the germline V gene (reference sequence). The CDR3 nucleotides read TGTGCCAGCAGCTCGAACGGGATACGGGGGTCGATTGAAGAGACCCAGTACTTC. Encoded protein: CASSSNGIRGSIEETQYF. Complete variable domain (other parts from reference TRBV7-9 and TRBJ2-5): DTGVSQNPRHKITKRGQNVTFRCDPISEHNRLYWYRQTLGQGPEFLTYFQNEAQLEKSRLLSDRFSAERPKGSFSTLEIQRTEQGDSAMYLCASSSNGIRGSIEETQYFGPGTRLLVL.

The chain joins TRBV2 to TRBJ2-7; D tentatively reads TRBD1 or TRBD2 (5 bases each). Deletions cut 4 bases from V and 0 bases from J, with 13 bases between. The germline V gene has CDR1 SNHLY and CDR2 FYNNEI. This CDR3 comprises 15 residues. The CDR3 sequence is CASSGDPESSYEQYF. For the CDR3, the DNA is TGTGCCAGCAGTGGGGACCCGGAGAGCTCCTACGAGCAGTACTTC. Variable domain in full (rest from reference TRBV2 and TRBJ2-7): EPEVTQTPSHQVTQMGQEVILRCVPISNHLYFYWYRQILGQKVEFLVSFYNNEISEKSEIFDDQFSVERPDGSNFTLKIRSTKLEDSAMYFCASSGDPESSYEQYFGPGTRLTVT.

The chain carries TRBV6-5 and TRBJ1-5, with D hard to call. The CDR3 length is 14 residues. Trimming took off 4 bases at V and 1 base at J, with 8 bases between the two ends. Germline V lookup: CDR1 MNHEY, CDR2 SVGAGI. In nucleotides, the CDR3 is TGTGCCAGCAGTTCACCAAGCAGCAATCAGCCCCAGCATTTT. Its translation: CASSSPSSNQPQHF.

The chain joins TRBV6-1 to TRBJ2-2; tentative D call: TRBD1 (5 bases). The germline V gene has CDR1 MNHNS and CDR2 SASEGT. Trimming stripped 1 base from V and 5 bases from J, with 11 bases between. The CDR3 sequence is 15 residues long. The CDR3 nucleotides read TGTGCCAGCAGTGAAGTGCAGGGTGAGACCGGGGAGCTGTTTTTT. This sequence encodes CASSEVQGETGELFF.

CDR3: CASSRGREGWGTDTQYF. CDR3 bases: TGTGCCAGCAGCCGAGGACGGGAGGGATGGGGCACAGATACGCAGTATTTT. The V call is TRBV7-9, the J call TRBJ2-3; 8 bases map to TRBD2. CDR1 and CDR2 from the germline V gene are SEHNR and FQNEAQ (reference sequence). The CDR3 sequence is 17 residues long. Trimming at V came to 5 bases and at J to 1 base, leaving 11 bases not matched to a gene.

This clone was seen only once. The chain employs TRBV28 and TRBJ2-7; the D is unclear. V shed 5 bases and J shed 5 bases, with 16 bases lying between them. Germline CDR1 is MDHEN and CDR2 is SYDVKM. CDR3 length equals 14 residues. Here the CDR3 DNA reads TGTGCCAGCAGTACGCACCCGAGGCTGAACGAGCAGTACTTC. This encodes CASSTHPRLNEQYF.

Here the CDR3 reads CASSNTGEETQYF. CDR3 in DNA: TGTGCCAGCAGTAACACAGGCGAAGAGACCCAGTACTTC. The V gene is TRBV6-5, the J gene TRBJ2-5; D is possibly TRBD1 (5 bases). The V gene lost 5 bases and the J gene lost 3 bases, with 10 bases spanning the gap. Germline lookup yields CDR1 MNHEY and CDR2 SVGAGI. This CDR3 has 13 residues.

CDR3 DNA sequence: TGTGCCAGCAGCTTATTCACAGGGGGCGAGTATGAGCAGTTCTTC. Translated, it gives CASSLFTGGEYEQFF. This sequence joins TRBV7-3 and TRBJ2-1, with 9 bases lining up with TRBD1. Trimming removed 2 bases from V and 8 bases from J; junction bases left unmatched: 7. Germline V lookup: CDR1 SGHTA, CDR2 FQGTGA. The CDR3 is made up of 15 amino acids.

A single count supports this clone. This chain connects TRBV28 to TRBJ2-7, with D hard to call. The germline V gene encodes CDR1 MDHEN and CDR2 SYDVKM. This CDR3 comprises 15 residues. V dropped 5 bases and J dropped 5 bases, with 19 bases sitting between them. In DNA form, the CDR3 reads TGTGCCAGCAGTCCCCCAATAGTGTTGCAGGACGAGCAGTACTTC. It is translated as CASSPPIVLQDEQYF.

This chain joins TRBV28 and TRBJ2-7; 9 bases match TRBD2. Trimming at V came to 5 bases and at J to 3 bases, leaving 5 bases not matched to a gene. Germline CDR1 MDHEN, CDR2 SYDVKM. There are 14 residues in the CDR3. The CDR3 nucleotides read TGTGCCAGCAGTCTAGCGGGGACGGTCTACGAGCAGTACTTC. It specifies CASSLAGTVYEQYF. Looking up the rest from reference TRBV28 and TRBJ2-7 gives the full variable domain: DVKVTQSSRYLVKRTGEKVFLECVQDMDHENMFWYRQDPGLGLRLIYFSYDVKMKEKGDIPEGYSVSREKKERFSLILESASTNQTSMYLCASSLAGTVYEQYFGPGTRLTVT.

The V and J genes are TRBV30 and TRBJ1-2; 7 nucleotides align to TRBD1. The trim removed 2 bases at V and 7 bases at J, leaving 7 bases unmatched. The CDR3 length is 13 residues. Germline CDR1 and CDR2: GTSNPN and SVGIG (reference sequence). As DNA, the CDR3 is TGTGCCTGGAGTTTAACAGGGGTCTCTGGCTACACCTTC. Translated: CAWSLTGVSGYTF. Full variable domain (remainder filled in from reference TRBV30 and TRBJ1-2): SQTIHQWPATLVQPVGSPLSLECTVEGTSNPNLYWYRQAAGRGLQLLFYSVGIGQISSEVPQNLSASRPQDRQFILSSKKLLLSDSGFYLCAWSLTGVSGYTFGSGTRLTVV.

This rearrangement joins TRBV5-4 to TRBJ2-5; 7 positions agree with TRBD2. This CDR3 is built from 15 residues. The ends lost 0 bases at V and 3 bases at J; junction bases unmatched: 5. Germline V lookup: CDR1 SGHNT, CDR2 YYREEE (reference sequence). CDR3 coding DNA: TGTGCCAGCAGCTTGGCTATAGCGGGCAAAGAGACCCAGTACTTC. Translated, it gives CASSLAIAGKETQYF.

The rearrangement links TRBV28 to TRBJ2-3, with 7 bases that match TRBD2. The CDR3 totals 13 residues. The germline V gene encodes CDR1 MDHEN and CDR2 SYDVKM. Germline trimming cut 9 bases from V and 7 bases from J; bases unmatched to any gene: 10. The CDR3 loop reads CASLSGMFHTQYF. The CDR3 DNA reads as TGTGCCAGTCTCAGCGGGATGTTTCATACGCAGTATTTT.

This chain joins TRBV6-4 and TRBJ2-3; D is unclear. V was shortened by 0 bases and J by 0 bases, with 10 bases between the two germline ends. From germline, CDR1 is MRHNA and CDR2 SNTAGT. The CDR3 is 16 residues long. CDR3 residues: CASSDSAASSTDTQYF. CDR3 nucleotides: TGTGCCAGCAGTGACTCGGCTGCTTCAAGCACAGATACGCAGTATTTT.

The genes are TRBV10-3 and TRBJ2-1, with 7 bases aligning to TRBD1. Germline V lookup: CDR1 ENHRY, CDR2 SYGVKD. The J segment lost 7 bases and the V segment lost 2 bases, leaving 8 bases of the junction unmatched. The CDR3 is 15 amino acids. The CDR3, as DNA: TGTGCCATCAGTGAGACCGGGACAGTGACTAATGAGCAGTTCTTC. Its translation: CAISETGTVTNEQFF.

This clone turned up a few times. This chain links TRBV16 with TRBJ1-1, with D tentatively TRBD1 (5 bases). V gave up 3 bases and J gave up 11 bases, with 16 bases separating them. The CDR3 is 13 residues long. Germline V gene sequence: CDR1 KGHSY, CDR2 FQNENV. Here the CDR3 reads CASSHGTRDGAFF. CDR3 sequence (DNA): TGTGCCAGCAGCCATGGGACGAGGGACGGTGCTTTCTTT.

The CDR3 here is CASSLAGGFSDTQYF. The CDR3, as DNA: TGTGCCAGCAGTCTAGCGGGAGGGTTTTCAGATACGCAGTATTTT. The chain is built from TRBV25-1 and TRBJ2-3, with TRBD2 identical over 12 bases. Germline-derived CDR1 and CDR2 are MGHDK and SYGVNS. This CDR3 is 15 amino acids long. V lost 5 bases and J lost 4; bases outside the gene matches: 4.